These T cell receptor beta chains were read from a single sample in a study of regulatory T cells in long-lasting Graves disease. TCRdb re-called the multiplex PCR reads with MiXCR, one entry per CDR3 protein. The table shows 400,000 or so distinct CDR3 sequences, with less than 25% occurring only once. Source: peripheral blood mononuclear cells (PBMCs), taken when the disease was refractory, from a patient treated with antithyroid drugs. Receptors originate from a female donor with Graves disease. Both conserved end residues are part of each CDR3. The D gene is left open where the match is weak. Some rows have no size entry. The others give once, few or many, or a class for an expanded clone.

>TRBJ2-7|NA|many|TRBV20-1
CSATKMDRDRYEQYF
TGCAGTGCGACCAAGATGGACAGAGACCGTTACGAGCAGTACTTC
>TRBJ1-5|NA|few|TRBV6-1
CASSDPPGVRGNQPQHF
TGTGCCAGCAGTGACCCCCCAGGGGTTAGGGGCAATCAGCCCCAGCATTTT
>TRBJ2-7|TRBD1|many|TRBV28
CASRPQGLTYEQYF
TGTGCCAGCAGGCCACAGGGGCTTACCTACGAGCAGTACTTC
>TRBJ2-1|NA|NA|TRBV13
CASSLQGLNWAYNEQFF
TGTGCCAGCAGCTTGCAAGGACTAAACTGGGCTTACAATGAGCAGTTCTTC
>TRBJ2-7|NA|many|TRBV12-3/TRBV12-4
CASSPRRGSVGYEQYF
TGTGCCAGCAGTCCACGCAGGGGTTCGGTGGGCTACGAGCAGTACTTC
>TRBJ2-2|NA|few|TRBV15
CATSRDRRGGNTGELFF
TGTGCCACCAGCAGAGACCGGCGGGGAGGTAACACCGGGGAGCTGTTTTTT
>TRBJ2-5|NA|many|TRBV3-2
CASNGQAQETQYF
TGTGCCAGCAACGGACAGGCACAAGAGACCCAGTACTTC
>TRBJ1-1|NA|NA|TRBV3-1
CASSHRMGDTEAFF
TGTGCCAGCAGCCATCGCATGGGGGACACTGAAGCTTTCTTT
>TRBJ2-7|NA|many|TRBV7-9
CASSEVQGEAYEQYF
TGTGCCAGCAGCGAGGTCCAAGGGGAGGCCTACGAGCAGTACTTC
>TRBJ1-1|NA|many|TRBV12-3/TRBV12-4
CASGHYRENRMNTEAFF
TGTGCCAGCGGGCACTACAGGGAAAATAGAATGAACACTGAAGCTTTCTTT
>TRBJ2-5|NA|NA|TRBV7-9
CASSSNGGSAGF
TGTGCCAGCAGCTCCAATGGAGGGTCTGCGGGGTTC
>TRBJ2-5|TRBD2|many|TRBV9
CASSPSREWSETQYF
TGTGCCAGCAGCCCTTCGCGGGAGTGGTCTGAGACCCAGTACTTC
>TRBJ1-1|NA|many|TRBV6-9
CASSSNLRRAFF
TGTGCCAGCAGTTCAAACCTCAGACGGGCTTTCTTT
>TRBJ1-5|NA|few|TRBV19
CASSISQGTQPQHF
TGTGCCAGTAGTATTAGCCAGGGGACCCAGCCCCAGCATTTT
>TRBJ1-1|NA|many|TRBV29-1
CSAADQPEAFF
TGCAGCGCCGCGGACCAACCTGAAGCTTTCTTT
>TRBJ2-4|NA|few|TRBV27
CASSRTILSKNIQYF
TGTGCCAGCAGCCGGACCATTCTATCCAAAAACATTCAGTACTTC
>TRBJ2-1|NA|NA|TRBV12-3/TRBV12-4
CASSKDYNEQFF
TGTGCCAGCAGTAAGGACTACAATGAGCAGTTCTTC
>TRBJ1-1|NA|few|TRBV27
CASSLFRVTRPDTEAFF
TGTGCCAGCAGTTTATTTCGAGTTACTCGTCCGGACACTGAAGCTTTCTTT
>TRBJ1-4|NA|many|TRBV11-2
CASSQGGNEKLFF
TGTGCCAGCAGCCAAGGGGGAAATGAAAAACTGTTTTTT
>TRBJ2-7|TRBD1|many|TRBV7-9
CASSLSTGGWYEQYF
TGTGCCAGCAGCTTAAGTACAGGGGGTTGGTACGAGCAGTACTTC
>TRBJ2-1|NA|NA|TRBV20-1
CSARGLEPIYNEQFF
TGCAGTGCTAGGGGGCTAGAACCCATCTACAATGAGCAGTTCTTC
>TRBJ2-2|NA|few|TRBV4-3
CASSQEARGAGELFF
TGCGCCAGCAGCCAAGAGGCCAGGGGGGCCGGGGAGCTGTTTTTT
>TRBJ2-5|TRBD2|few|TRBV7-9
CASSLEGSGQETQYF
TGTGCCAGCAGCTTAGAGGGTAGCGGGCAAGAGACCCAGTACTTC
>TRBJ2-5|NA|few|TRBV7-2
CAQGRYQETQYF
TGTGCCCAGGGGCGATACCAAGAGACCCAGTACTTC
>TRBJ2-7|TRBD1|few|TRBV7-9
CASGQDKTYEQYF
TGTGCCAGCGGACAGGACAAAACCTACGAGCAGTACTTC
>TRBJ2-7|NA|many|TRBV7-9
CASRGGSEQYF
TGTGCCAGCAGAGGGGGAAGCGAGCAGTACTTC
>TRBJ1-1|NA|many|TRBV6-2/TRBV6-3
CASSYVSNTEAFF
TGTGCCAGCAGTTACGTATCAAACACTGAAGCTTTCTTT
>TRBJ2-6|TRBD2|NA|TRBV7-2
CASSLGLAGAGANVLTF
TGTGCCAGCAGCTTAGGACTAGCGGGAGCTGGGGCCAACGTCCTGACTTTC
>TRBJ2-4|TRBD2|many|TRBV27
CASSLGSGSVNIQYF
TGTGCCAGCAGTTTGGGTAGCGGGAGCGTAAACATTCAGTACTTC
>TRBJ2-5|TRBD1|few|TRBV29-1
CSVEGDSGETQYF
TGCAGCGTTGAAGGGGACAGCGGAGAGACCCAGTACTTC
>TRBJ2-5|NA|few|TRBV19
CASSIGGRSETQYF
TGTGCCAGTAGTATAGGGGGACGGTCGGAGACCCAGTACTTC
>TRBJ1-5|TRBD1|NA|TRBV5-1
CASGQGPNQPQHF
TGCGCCAGCGGACAGGGACCTAATCAGCCCCAGCATTTT
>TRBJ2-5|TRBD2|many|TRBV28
CASSLISSGRETQYF
TGTGCCAGCAGTTTAATCTCTAGCGGGAGGGAGACCCAGTACTTC
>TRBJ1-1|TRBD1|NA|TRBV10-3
CAITPRTGTADTEAFF
TGTGCCATCACCCCCCGGACCGGGACAGCTGACACTGAAGCTTTCTTT
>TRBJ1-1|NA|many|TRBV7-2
CASSLAPYRLNTEAFF
TGTGCCAGCAGCTTAGCCCCCTACCGGCTTAACACTGAAGCTTTCTTT
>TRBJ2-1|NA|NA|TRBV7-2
CASSLGDGLGGVYNEQFF
TGTGCCAGCAGCTTAGGAGATGGGCTGGGGGGAGTTTACAATGAGCAGTTCTTC
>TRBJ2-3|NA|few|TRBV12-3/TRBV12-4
CASSPSGADTQYF
TGTGCCAGCAGCCCATCGGGCGCAGATACGCAGTATTTT
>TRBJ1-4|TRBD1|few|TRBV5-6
CASSYGTGDGTNEKLFF
TGTGCCAGCAGTTATGGGACAGGGGACGGGACTAATGAAAAACTGTTTTTT
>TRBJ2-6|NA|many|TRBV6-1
CASNKRDGSSGANVLTF
TGTGCCAGCAATAAACGGGACGGTAGCTCTGGGGCCAACGTCCTGACTTTC
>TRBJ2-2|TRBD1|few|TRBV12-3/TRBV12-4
CASSLGQGAGAGELFF
TGTGCCAGCAGTTTGGGACAGGGGGCCGGCGCCGGGGAGCTGTTTTTT
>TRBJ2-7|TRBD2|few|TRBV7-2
CASSLWRGGYEQYF
TGTGCCAGCAGCTTATGGCGGGGGGGTTACGAGCAGTACTTC
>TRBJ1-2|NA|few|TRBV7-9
CASSSDLPYGGYTF
TGTGCCAGCAGCTCGGACCTTCCATATGGCGGCTACACCTTC
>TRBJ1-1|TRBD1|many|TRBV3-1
CASSPLQGVATEAFF
TGTGCCAGCAGCCCCCTACAGGGGGTAGCGACTGAAGCTTTCTTT